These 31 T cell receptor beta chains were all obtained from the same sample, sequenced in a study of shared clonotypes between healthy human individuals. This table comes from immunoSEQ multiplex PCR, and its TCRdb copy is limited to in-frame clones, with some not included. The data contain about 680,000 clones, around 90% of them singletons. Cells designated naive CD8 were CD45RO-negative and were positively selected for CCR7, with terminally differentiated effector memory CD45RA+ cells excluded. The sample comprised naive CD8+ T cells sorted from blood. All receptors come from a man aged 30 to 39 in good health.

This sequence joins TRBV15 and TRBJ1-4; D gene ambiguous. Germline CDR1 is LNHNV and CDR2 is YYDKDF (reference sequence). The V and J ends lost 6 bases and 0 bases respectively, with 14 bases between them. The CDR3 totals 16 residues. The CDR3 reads CATSWFPGATNEKLFF. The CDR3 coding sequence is TGTGCCACCAGTTGGTTCCCGGGTGCAACTAATGAAAAACTGTTTTTT.

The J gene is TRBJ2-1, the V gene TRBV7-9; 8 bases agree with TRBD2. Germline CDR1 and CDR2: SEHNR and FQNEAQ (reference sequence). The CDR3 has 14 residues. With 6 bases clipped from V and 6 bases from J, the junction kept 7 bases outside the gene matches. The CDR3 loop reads CASSSGLGGNEQFF. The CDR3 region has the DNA TGTGCCAGCAGTTCGGGACTAGGGGGCAATGAGCAGTTCTTC.

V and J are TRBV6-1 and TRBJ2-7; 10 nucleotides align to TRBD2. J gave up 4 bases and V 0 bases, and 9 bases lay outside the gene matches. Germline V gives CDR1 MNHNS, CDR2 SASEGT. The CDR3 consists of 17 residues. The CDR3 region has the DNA TGTGCCAGCAGTGAAGCTCCTAGCGGGAGTATGGGATACGAGCAGTACTTC. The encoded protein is CASSEAPSGSMGYEQYF.

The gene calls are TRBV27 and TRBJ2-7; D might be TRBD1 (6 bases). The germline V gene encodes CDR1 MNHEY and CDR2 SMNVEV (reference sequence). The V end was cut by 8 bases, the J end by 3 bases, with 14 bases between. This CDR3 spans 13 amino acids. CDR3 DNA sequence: TGTGCCAGCTCCAATCAGGGGCACTACGAGCAGTACTTC. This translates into CASSNQGHYEQYF.

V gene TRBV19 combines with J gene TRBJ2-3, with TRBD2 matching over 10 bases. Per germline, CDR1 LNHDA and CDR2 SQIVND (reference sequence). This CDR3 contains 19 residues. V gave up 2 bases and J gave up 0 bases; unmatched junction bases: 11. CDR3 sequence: CASSIHRTSGVPSTDTQYF. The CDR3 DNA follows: TGTGCCAGTAGTATACACCGGACTAGCGGAGTCCCCAGCACAGATACGCAGTATTTT.

Here the CDR3 DNA reads TGTGCCAGCACTAGCGGGAGGGCCCCAGATACGCAGTATTTT. Amino acids: CASTSGRAPDTQYF. The chain links TRBV27 to TRBJ2-3; 12 bases are a match to TRBD2. The ends lost 7 bases at V and 4 bases at J; junction bases unmatched: 3. CDR1 is MNHEY and CDR2 is SMNVEV in the germline V gene (reference sequence). The CDR3 totals 14 residues.

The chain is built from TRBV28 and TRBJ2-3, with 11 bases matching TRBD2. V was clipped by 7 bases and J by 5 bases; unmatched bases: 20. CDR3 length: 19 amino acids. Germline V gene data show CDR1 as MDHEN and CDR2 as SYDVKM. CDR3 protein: CASTPSWGLAEWDVDTQYF. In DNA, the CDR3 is TGTGCCAGCACTCCCTCCTGGGGACTAGCGGAATGGGACGTAGATACGCAGTATTTT.

Here the CDR3 DNA reads TGTGCCGGACAGGGAGGGGAAAAACTGTTTTTT. Translation gives CAGQGGEKLFF. This rearrangement joins TRBV7-9 to TRBJ1-4; 8 bases are shared with TRBD1. Germline V CDR1 and CDR2: SEHNR, FQNEAQ (reference sequence). The ends lost 11 bases at V and 8 bases at J; junction bases unmatched: 4. The CDR3 is 11 residues long.

The CDR3 nucleotides read TGTGCCAGCAGTGAACTTAAGGAGCAGTACTTC. Protein sequence: CASSELKEQYF. The chain links TRBV25-1 to TRBJ2-7; D gene unclear. V shed 2 bases and J shed 7 bases, with 6 bases lying between them. The germline CDR1 and CDR2 sequences are MGHDK and SYGVNS. This CDR3 spans 11 amino acids.

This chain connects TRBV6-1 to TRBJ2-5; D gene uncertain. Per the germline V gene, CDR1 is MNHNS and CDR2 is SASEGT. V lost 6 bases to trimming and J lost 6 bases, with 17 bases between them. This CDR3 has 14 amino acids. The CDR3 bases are TGTGCCAGCAGCCCCCGCCTGTGGGTCCAGACCCAGTACTTC. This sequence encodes CASSPRLWVQTQYF.

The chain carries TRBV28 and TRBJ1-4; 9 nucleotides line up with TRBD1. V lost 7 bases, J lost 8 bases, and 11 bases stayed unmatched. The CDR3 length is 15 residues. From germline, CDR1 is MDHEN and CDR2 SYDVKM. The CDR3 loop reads CASNPRDRAWEKLFF. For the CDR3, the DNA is TGTGCCAGCAACCCGCGGGACAGGGCTTGGGAAAAACTGTTTTTT. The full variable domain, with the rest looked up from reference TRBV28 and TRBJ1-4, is DVKVTQSSRYLVKRTGEKVFLECVQDMDHENMFWYRQDPGLGLRLIYFSYDVKMKEKGDIPEGYSVSREKKERFSLILESASTNQTSMYLCASNPRDRAWEKLFFGSGTQLSVL.

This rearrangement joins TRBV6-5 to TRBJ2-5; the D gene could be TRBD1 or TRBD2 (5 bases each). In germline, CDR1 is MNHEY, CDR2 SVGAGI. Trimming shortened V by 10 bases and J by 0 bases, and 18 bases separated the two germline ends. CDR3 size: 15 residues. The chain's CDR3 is CATDPGPPYQETQYF. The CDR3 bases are TGTGCCACGGATCCGGGACCTCCCTACCAAGAGACCCAGTACTTC.

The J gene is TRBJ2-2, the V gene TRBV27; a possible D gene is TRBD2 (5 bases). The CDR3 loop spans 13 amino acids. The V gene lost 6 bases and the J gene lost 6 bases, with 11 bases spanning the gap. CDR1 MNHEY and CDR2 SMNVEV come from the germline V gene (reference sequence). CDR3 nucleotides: TGTGCCAGCAGCCTAGGAGGCGCCGGGGAGCTGTTTTTT. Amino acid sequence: CASSLGGAGELFF.

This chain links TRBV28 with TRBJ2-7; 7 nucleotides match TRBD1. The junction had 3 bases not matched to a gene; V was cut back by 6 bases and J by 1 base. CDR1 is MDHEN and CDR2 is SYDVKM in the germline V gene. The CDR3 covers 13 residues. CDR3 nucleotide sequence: TGTGCCAGCAGATACAGGGGTTCCTACGAGCAGTACTTC. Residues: CASRYRGSYEQYF.

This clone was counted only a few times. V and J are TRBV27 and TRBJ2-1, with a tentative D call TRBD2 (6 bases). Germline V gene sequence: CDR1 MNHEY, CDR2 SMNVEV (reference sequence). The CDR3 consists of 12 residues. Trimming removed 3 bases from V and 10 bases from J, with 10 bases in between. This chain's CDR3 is CASSLGLGEQFF. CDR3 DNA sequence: TGTGCCAGCAGTTTGGGACTGGGGGAGCAGTTCTTC.

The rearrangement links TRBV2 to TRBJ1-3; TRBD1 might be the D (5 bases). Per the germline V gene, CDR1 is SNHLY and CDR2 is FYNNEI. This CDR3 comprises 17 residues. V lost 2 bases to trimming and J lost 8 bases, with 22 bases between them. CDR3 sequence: CASSEYAVRDYGYTIYF. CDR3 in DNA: TGTGCCAGCAGTGAATATGCTGTCAGGGACTACGGATACACCATATATTTT.

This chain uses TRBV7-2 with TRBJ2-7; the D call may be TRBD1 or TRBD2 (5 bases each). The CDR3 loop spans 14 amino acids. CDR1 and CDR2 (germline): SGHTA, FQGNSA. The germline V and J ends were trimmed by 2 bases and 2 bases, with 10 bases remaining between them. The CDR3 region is CASSLLGRAYEQYF. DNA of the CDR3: TGTGCCAGCAGCTTACTGGGACGCGCCTACGAGCAGTACTTC.

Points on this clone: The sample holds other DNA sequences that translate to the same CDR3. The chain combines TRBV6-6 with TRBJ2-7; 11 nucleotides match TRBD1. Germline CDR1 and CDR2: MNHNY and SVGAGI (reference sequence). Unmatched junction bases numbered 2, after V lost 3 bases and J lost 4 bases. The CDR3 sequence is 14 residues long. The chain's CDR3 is CASSYGTGGYEQYF. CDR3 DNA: TGTGCCAGCAGTTATGGGACAGGGGGTTACGAGCAGTACTTC.

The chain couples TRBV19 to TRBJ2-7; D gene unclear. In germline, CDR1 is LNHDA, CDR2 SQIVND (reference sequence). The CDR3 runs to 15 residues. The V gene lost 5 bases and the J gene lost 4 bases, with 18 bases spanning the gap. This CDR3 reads CASSPSGLVTYEQYF. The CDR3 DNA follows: TGTGCCAGTAGTCCGTCGGGCTTAGTAACTTACGAGCAGTACTTC.

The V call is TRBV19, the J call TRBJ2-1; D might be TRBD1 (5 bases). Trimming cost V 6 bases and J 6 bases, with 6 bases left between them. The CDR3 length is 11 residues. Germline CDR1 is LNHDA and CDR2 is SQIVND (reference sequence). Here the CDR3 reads CASRGRNEQFF. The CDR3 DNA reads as TGTGCCAGTAGGGGGCGCAATGAGCAGTTCTTC.

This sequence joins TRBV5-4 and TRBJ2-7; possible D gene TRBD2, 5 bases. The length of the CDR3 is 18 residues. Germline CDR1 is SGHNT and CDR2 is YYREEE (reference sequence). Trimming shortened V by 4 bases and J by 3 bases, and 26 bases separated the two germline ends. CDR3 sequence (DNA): TGTGCCAGCAGCCGTAGAACTAGTCTGGGGTTTCACGTCTACGAGCAGTACTTC. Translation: CASSRRTSLGFHVYEQYF. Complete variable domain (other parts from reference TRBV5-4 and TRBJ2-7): ETGVTQSPTHLIKTRGQQVTLRCSSQSGHNTVSWYQQALGQGPQFIFQYYREEENGRGNFPPRFSGLQFPNYSSELNVNALELDDSALYLCASSRRTSLGFHVYEQYFGPGTRLTVT.

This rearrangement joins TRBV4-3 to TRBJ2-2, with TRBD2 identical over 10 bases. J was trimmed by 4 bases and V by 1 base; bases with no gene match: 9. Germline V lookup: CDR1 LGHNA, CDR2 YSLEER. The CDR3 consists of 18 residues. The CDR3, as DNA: TGCGCCAGCAGCCAAGGGACAGCTAGCGGGAGTCCCACCGGGGAGCTGTTTTTT. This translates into CASSQGTASGSPTGELFF.

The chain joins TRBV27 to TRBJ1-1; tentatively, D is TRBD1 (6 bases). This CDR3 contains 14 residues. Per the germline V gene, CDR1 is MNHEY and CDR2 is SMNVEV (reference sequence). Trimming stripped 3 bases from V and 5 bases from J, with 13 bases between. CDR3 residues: CASSFRKGGTEAFF. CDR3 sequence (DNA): TGTGCCAGCAGTTTTCGAAAAGGGGGAACTGAAGCTTTCTTT.

The CDR3 protein is CASSAGLASTDTQYF. The CDR3 DNA sequence: TGTGCCAGCAGCGCAGGACTAGCGAGCACAGATACGCAGTATTTT. The chain employs TRBV9 and TRBJ2-3; the match to TRBD2 covers 9 bases. Germline V gene lookup returns CDR1 SGDLS and CDR2 YYNGEE. With 3 bases clipped from V and 0 bases from J, the junction kept 2 bases outside the gene matches. The CDR3 covers 15 residues.

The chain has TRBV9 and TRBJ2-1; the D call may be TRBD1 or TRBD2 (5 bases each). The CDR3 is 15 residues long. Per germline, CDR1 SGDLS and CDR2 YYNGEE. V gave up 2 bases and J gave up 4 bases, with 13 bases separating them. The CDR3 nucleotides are TGTGCCAGCAGCGTCTACGGGACGGATTACAATGAGCAGTTCTTC. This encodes CASSVYGTDYNEQFF. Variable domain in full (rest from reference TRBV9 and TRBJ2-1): DSGVTQTPKHLITATGQRVTLRCSPRSGDLSVYWYQQSLDQGLQFLIQYYNGEERAKGNILERFSAQQFPDLHSELNLSSLELGDSALYFCASSVYGTDYNEQFFGPGTRLTVL.

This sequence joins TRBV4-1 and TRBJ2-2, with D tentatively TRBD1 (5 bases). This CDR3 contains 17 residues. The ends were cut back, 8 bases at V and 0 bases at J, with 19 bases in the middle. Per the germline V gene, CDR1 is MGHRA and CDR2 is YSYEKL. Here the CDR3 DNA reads TGCGCCAGCGGACCTCAGGGTCACTTTTCGAACACCGGGGAGCTGTTTTTT. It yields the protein CASGPQGHFSNTGELFF.

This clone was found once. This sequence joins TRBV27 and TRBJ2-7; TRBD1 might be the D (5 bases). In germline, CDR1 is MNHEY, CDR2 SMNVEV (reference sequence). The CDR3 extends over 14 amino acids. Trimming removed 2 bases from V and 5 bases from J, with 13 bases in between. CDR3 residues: CASSLTQGRDEQYF. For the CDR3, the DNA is TGTGCCAGCAGTTTAACCCAGGGAAGGGACGAGCAGTACTTC.

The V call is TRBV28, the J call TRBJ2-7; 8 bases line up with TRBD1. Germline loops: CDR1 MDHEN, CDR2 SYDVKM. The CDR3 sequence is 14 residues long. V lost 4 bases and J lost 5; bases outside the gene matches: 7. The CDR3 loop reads CASSSVDRVHEQYF. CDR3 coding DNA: TGTGCCAGCAGTTCGGTGGACAGGGTCCACGAGCAGTACTTC.

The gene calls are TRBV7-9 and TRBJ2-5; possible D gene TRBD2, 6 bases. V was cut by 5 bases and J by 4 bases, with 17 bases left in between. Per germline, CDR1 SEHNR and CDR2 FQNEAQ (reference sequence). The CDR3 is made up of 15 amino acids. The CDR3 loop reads CASSVWAGGTETQYF. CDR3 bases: TGTGCCAGCAGCGTATGGGCAGGAGGGACAGAGACCCAGTACTTC.

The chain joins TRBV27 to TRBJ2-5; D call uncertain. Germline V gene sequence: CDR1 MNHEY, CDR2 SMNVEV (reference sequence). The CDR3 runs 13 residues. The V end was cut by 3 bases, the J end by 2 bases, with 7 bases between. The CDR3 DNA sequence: TGTGCCAGCAGTTTGGGTGAGCAAGAGACCCAGTACTTC. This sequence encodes CASSLGEQETQYF.

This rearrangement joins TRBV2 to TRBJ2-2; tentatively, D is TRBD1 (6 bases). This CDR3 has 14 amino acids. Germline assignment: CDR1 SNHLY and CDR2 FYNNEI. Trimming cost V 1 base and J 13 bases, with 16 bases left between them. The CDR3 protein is CASSEDSYRDGLFF. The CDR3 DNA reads TGTGCCAGCAGTGAAGACAGCTACAGGGATGGGCTGTTTTTT.